The present entry profiles one T cell receptor (beta chain) with its context. This may be a read error, as it is one base from a much larger clone. Germline V gene data show CDR1 as SGDLS and CDR2 as YYNGEE. The CDR3 contains 13 residues. Bone marrow was sampled from every patient at the time of active disease. The sample comes from a study of read filtering for tumor transcriptome and immune sequencing. Across the study: Among patients, some 17 were male and about 15 female, aged about 47 to 85 (mean about 70). By R-ISS, stages I, II and III held 8, 16 and 7 patients.

From roughly 0.4 ug of RNA, a library with molecular barcoded alpha/delta and beta/gamma adaptors was made. TCRdb processed the reads anew with MiXCR; each CDR3 protein has one entry. The sample contains 75,000 to 95,000 distinct CDR3 sequences, about a fifth of which appear only once. This chain links TRBV9 with TRBJ2-7; possibly TRBD2 for D (5 bases). The sequence was obtained from a donor aged 40 or older with multiple myeloma. The sample comprised a population of CD138-negative cells sorted from bone marrow. The chain's CDR3 is CARSAGITNEQYF. CDR3 coding DNA: TGTGCCCGCAGCGCCGGGATTACCAACGAGCAGTACTTC.